This T cell receptor (beta chain) was captured by sequencing in a study of T cell responses to AZD1222 COVID-19 vaccine. Whole-study findings and limits: Donors were chiefly white British, with a greater number of females, and clonal diversity was perhaps underestimated.

The length of the CDR3 is 12 residues. Germline V gene sequence: CDR1 GTSNPN, CDR2 SVGIG (reference sequence). V lost 4 bases and J 1 base, leaving 5 bases between the germline ends. Worth noting for this clone: Antigen specificity is unknown.

Pooled together were second doses at about 4 or about 12 weeks. Profiled with immunoSEQ multiplex PCR; TCRdb holds only in-frame clones, not every one. The repertoire holds about 180,000 clones, with roughly 94% as singletons. V and J are TRBV30 and TRBJ2-1; D uncertain. The sequence came from an adult who received the AZD1222 COVID-19 vaccine. The input for sequencing was peripheral blood, taken 28 days after the second AZD1222 dose. The DNA of the CDR3 is TGTGCCTGGACTAGGTCCTACAATGAGCAGTTCTTC. Translated: CAWTRSYNEQFF.